Listed here is a single TCR beta chain. Its antigen is unidentified. The CDR3 consists of 14 residues. Germline V gene data show CDR1 as SGHRS and CDR2 as YFSETQ. The junction had 6 bases not matched to a gene; V was cut back by 1 base and J by 6 bases. The sample is drawn from a study of CD8 T cells in ankylosing spondylitis. Study-wide results and caveats: A motif of 7 or 8 highly homologous TCR beta variants was seen as apparently characteristic of ankylosing spondylitis blood. Reportedly, significant enrichment of disease-linked clones occurred in matched ankylosing spondylitis synovial fluid.

Molecular-barcoded quantitative 5'-RACE produced these TCR beta libraries. TCRdb re-called the 5' RACE reads through MiXCR, storing one row per CDR3 protein. The sample has some 700,000 distinct CDR3 sequences; about 20% are singletons. Sequencing was performed on blood, either unsorted or a sorted T cell fraction (not recorded which). The V and J genes are TRBV5-1 and TRBJ2-7; TRBD2 aligns across 8 bases. The TCR was taken from a male donor with ankylosing spondylitis. CDR3 residues: CASSLSLAGVEQYF. DNA for the CDR3: TGCGCCAGCAGCTTGTCCCTAGCGGGTGTCGAGCAGTACTTC.